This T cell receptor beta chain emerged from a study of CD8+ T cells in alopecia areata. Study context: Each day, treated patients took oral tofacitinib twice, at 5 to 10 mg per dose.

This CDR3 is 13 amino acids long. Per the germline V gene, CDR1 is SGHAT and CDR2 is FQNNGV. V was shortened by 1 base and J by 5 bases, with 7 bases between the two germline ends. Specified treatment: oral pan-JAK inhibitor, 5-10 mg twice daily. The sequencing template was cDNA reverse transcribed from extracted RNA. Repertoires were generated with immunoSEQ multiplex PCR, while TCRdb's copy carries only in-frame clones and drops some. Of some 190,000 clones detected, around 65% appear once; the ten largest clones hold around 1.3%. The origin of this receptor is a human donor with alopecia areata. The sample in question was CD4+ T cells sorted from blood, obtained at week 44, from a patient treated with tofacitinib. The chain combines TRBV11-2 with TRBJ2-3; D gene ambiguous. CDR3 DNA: TGTGCCAGCAGCTTAGGGGTAAAAGATACGCAGTATTTT. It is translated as CASSLGVKDTQYF.